The clone carrying this T cell receptor beta chain was counted a few times. Time point denoted: newly diagnosed GD, antithyroid drugs for less than 3 months. PBMCs provided the RNA from which the TCR library was made. Researchers made TCR beta libraries by using iRepertoire HTBI primers and running Arm-PCR on CDR3 regions. Original processing notes: Spanning all samples, the identified segments comprised around 62 TRBV and around 15 TRBJ. TCRdb redid the calling of the multiplex PCR reads with MiXCR, one entry per CDR3 protein. The V and J calls, along with clone size, are taken from TCRdb and not from the paper's own processing. The table shows roughly 400,000 distinct CDR3 sequences, with about 15% occurring only once. This sample was taken from a study of regulatory T cells in long-lasting Graves disease. Overall study context: Antithyroid drugs had been taken by newly diagnosed Graves' patients for under 3 months.

The CDR3 sequence is 17 residues long. The same sample was also used in a study of T cells in Graves' hyperthyroidism and ophthalmopathy. Per that study: Blood shared most expanded thyroid clonotypes above 0.001.

The rearrangement joins TRBV3-2 to TRBJ2-5; TRBD2, as called in the table, went unchecked against the DNA. TRBV3-2 is deemed a pseudogene. The source of this sequence is a middle-aged woman with Graves disease. The sequences come from peripheral blood mononuclear cells (PBMCs), collected at new diagnosis, from a patient treated with antithyroid drugs. CDR3 residues: CASSREPGRESRETQYF. The CDR3 nucleotides are TGTGCCAGCAGCCGAGAACCTGGACGGGAGTCACGGGAGACCCAGTACTTC.